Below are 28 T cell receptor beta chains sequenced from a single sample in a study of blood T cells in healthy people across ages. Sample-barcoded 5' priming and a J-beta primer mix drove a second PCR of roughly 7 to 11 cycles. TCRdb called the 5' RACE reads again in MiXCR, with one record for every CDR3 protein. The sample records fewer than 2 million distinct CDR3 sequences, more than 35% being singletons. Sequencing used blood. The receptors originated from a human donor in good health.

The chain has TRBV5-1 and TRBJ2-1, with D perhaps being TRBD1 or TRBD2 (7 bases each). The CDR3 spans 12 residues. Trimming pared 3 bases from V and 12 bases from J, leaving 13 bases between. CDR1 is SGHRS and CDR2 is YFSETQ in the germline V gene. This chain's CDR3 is CASSWGGGLQFF. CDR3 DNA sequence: TGCGCCAGCAGCTGGGGAGGGGGCCTGCAGTTCTTC.

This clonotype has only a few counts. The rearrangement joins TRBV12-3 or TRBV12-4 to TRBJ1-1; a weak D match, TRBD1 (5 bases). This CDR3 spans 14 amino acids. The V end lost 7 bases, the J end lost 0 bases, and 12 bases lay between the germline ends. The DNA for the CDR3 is TGTGCCAGCACCCGAGAGGGGATGAACACTGAAGCTTTCTTT. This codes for CASTREGMNTEAFF.

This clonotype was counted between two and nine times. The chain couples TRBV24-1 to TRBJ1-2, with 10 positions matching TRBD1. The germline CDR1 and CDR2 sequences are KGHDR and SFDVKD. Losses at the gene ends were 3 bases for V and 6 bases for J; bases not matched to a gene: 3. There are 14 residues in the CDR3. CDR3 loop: CATSDPGTGDGYTF. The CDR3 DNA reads TGTGCCACCAGTGATCCGGGGACAGGGGATGGCTACACCTTC.

DNA for the CDR3: TGTGCCAGCAGCGTAGGGATACTACAAGAGACCCAGTACTTC. Translated: CASSVGILQETQYF. The chain joins TRBV9 to TRBJ2-5; D unclear. CDR1 and CDR2 (germline): SGDLS, YYNGEE. V was cut by 0 bases and J by 2 bases, with 8 bases left in between. The CDR3 length is 14 residues.

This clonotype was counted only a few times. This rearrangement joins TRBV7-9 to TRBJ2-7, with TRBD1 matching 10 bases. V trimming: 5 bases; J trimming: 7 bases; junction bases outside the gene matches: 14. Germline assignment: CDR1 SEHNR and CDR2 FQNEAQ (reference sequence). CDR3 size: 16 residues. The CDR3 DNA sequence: TGTGCCAGCAGCAAGCGGCGGACAGGGGGGCGTTGGGAGCAGTACTTC. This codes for CASSKRRTGGRWEQYF.

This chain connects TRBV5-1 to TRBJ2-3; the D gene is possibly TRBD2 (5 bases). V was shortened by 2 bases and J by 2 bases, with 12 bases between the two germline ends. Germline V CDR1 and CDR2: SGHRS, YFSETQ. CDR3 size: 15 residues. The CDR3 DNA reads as TGCGCCAGCAGCTTTTTAGGACTCACCACAGATACGCAGTATTTT. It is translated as CASSFLGLTTDTQYF.

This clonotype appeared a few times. CDR3 sequence (DNA): TGTGCCAGCAGCCAACGAGACATCTTTAGCTCCTACGAGCAGTACTTC. As protein: CASSQRDIFSSYEQYF. This chain links TRBV3-1 with TRBJ2-7; D gene ambiguous. V lost 2 bases to trimming and J lost 0 bases, with 14 bases between them. CDR1 is LGHDT, CDR2 YNNKEL, per germline (reference sequence). This CDR3 spans 16 amino acids.

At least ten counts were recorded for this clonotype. The CDR3 DNA reads as TGTGCCAGCAGTTTCAACGGACAGGGCTACGAGCAGTACTTC. Residues: CASSFNGQGYEQYF. The V call is TRBV6-5, the J call TRBJ2-7; 8 bases match TRBD1. CDR1 is MNHEY, CDR2 SVGAGI, per germline. V was clipped by 4 bases and J by 3 bases; unmatched bases: 5. The CDR3 is made up of 14 amino acids.

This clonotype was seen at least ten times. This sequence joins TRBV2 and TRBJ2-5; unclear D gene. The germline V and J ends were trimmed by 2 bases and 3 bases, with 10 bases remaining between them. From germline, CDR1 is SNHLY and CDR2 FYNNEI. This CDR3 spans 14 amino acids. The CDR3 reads CASSEKRLKETQYF. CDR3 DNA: TGTGCCAGCAGTGAAAAGAGACTTAAAGAGACCCAGTACTTC. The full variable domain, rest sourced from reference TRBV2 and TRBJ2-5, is EPEVTQTPSHQVTQMGQEVILRCVPISNHLYFYWYRQILGQKVEFLVSFYNNEISEKSEIFDDQFSVERPDGSNFTLKIRSTKLEDSAMYFCASSEKRLKETQYFGPGTRLLVL.

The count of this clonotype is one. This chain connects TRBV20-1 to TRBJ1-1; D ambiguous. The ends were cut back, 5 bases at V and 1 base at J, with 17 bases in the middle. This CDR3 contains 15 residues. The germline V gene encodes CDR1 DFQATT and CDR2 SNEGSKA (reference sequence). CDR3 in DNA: TGCAGTGCTTCAAGGTACCTTCAGTGGAACACTGAAGCTTTCTTT. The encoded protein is CSASRYLQWNTEAFF.

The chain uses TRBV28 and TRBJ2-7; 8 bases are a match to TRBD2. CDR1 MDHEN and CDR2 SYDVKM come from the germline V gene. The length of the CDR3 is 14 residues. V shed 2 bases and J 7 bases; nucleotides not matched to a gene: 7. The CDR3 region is CASSLIIAGYEQYF. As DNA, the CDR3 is TGTGCCAGCAGTTTAATAATAGCGGGGTATGAGCAGTACTTC.

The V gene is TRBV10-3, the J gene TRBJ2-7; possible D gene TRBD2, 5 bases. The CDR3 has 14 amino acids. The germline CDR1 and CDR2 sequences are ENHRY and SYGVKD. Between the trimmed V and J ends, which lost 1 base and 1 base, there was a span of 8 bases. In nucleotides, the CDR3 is TGTGCCATCAGTGAGTTTGAGGGTTCCTACGAGCAGTACTTC. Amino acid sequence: CAISEFEGSYEQYF.

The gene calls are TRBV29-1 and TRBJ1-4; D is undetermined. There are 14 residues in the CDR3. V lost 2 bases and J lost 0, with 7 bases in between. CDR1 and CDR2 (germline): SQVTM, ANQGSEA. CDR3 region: CSVETAATNEKLFF. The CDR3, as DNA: TGCAGCGTTGAAACAGCCGCAACTAATGAAAAACTGTTTTTT.

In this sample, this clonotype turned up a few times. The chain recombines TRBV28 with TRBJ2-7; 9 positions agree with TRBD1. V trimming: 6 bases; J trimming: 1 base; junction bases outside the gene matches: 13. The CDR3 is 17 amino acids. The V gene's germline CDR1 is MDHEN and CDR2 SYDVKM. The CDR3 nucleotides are TGTGCCAGCAGGCCCCCTTGGGGACAGGGAGGGTCCTACGAGCAGTACTTC. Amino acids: CASRPPWGQGGSYEQYF.

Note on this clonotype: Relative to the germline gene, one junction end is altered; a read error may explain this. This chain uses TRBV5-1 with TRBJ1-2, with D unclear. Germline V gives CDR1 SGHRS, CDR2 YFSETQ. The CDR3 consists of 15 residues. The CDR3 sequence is CVSSLVGGTNYGYTF. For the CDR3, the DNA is TGCGTCAGCAGCTTGGTTGGCGGTACTAACTACGGCTACACCTTC.

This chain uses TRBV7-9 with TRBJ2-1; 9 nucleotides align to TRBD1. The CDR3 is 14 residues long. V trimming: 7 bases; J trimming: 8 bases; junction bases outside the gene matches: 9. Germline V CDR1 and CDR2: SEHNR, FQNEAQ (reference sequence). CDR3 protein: CASKLMGQGDEQFF. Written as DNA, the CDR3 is TGTGCCAGCAAACTCATGGGACAGGGAGATGAGCAGTTCTTC. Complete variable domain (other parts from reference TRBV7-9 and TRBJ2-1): DTGVSQNPRHKITKRGQNVTFRCDPISEHNRLYWYRQTLGQGPEFLTYFQNEAQLEKSRLLSDRFSAERPKGSFSTLEIQRTEQGDSAMYLCASKLMGQGDEQFFGPGTRLTVL.

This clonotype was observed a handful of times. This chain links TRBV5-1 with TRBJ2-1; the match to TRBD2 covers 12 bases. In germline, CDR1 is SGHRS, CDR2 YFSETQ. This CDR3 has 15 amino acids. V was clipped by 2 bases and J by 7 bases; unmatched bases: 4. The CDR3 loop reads CASSFTSGGWNEQFF. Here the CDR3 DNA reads TGCGCCAGCAGCTTTACTAGCGGGGGGTGGAATGAGCAGTTCTTC.

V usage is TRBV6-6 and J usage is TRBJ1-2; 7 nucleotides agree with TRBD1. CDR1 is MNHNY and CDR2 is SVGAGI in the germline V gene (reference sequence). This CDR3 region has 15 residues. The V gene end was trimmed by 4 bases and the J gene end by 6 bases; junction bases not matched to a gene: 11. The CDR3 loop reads CASSFNPDRNDGYTF. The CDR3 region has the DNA TGTGCCAGCAGTTTCAATCCGGACAGGAATGATGGCTACACCTTC.

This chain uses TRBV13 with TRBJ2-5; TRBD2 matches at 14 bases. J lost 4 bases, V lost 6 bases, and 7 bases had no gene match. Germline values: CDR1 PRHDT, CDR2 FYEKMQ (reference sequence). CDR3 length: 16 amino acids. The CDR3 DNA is TGTGCCAGCAGTGAAAGACTAGCGGGGGGGCGAGAGACCCAGTACTTC. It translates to CASSERLAGGRETQYF. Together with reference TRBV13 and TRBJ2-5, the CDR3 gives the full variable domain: AAGVIQSPRHLIKEKRETATLKCYPIPRHDTVYWYQQGPGQDPQFLISFYEKMQSDKGSIPDRFSAQQFSDYHSELNMSSLELGDSALYFCASSERLAGGRETQYFGPGTRLLVL.

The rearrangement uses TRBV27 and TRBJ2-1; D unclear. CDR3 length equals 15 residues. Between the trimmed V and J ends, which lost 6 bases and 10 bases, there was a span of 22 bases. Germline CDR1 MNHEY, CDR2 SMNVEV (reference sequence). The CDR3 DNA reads TGTGCCAGCAGAATTCCTACCCGGTCGGGCTCGGAGCAGTTCTTC. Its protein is CASRIPTRSGSEQFF.

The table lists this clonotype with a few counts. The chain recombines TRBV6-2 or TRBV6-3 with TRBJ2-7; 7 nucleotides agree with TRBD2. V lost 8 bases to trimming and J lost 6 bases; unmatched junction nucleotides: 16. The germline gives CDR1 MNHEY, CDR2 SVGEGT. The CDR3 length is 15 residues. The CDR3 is CASVEWAGGSSEQYF. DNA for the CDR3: TGTGCCAGCGTCGAGTGGGCCGGGGGGAGTAGCGAGCAGTACTTC.

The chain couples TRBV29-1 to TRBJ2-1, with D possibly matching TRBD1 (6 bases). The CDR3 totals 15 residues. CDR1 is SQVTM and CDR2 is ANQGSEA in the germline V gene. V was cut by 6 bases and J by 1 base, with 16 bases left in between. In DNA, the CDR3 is TGCAGCGTAAAGAACAGGGCGCGTTCCTACAATGAGCAGTTCTTC. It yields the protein CSVKNRARSYNEQFF.

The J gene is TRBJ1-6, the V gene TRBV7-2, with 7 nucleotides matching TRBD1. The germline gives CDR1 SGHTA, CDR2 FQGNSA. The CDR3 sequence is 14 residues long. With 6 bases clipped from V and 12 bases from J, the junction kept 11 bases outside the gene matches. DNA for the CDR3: TGTGCCAGCAGAACTGGACAGGCGTTTATACCCCTCCACTTT. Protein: CASRTGQAFIPLHF.

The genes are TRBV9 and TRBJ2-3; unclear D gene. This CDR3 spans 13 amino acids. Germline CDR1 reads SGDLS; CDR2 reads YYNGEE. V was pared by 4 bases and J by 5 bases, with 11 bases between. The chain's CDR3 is CASSTRGVDTQYF. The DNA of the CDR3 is TGTGCCAGCAGCACCCGTGGTGTAGATACGCAGTATTTT.

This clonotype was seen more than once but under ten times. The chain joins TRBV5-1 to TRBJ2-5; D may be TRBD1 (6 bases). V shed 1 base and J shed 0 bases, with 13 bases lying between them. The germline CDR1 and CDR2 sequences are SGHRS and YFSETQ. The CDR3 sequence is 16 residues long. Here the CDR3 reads CASSLMVQGNQETQYF. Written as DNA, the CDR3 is TGCGCCAGCAGCTTGATGGTCCAGGGGAACCAAGAGACCCAGTACTTC. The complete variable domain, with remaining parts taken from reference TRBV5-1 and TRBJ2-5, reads KAGVTQTPRYLIKTRGQQVTLSCSPISGHRSVSWYQQTPGQGLQFLFEYFSETQRNKGNFPGRFSGRQFSNSRSEMNVSTLELGDSALYLCASSLMVQGNQETQYFGPGTRLLVL.

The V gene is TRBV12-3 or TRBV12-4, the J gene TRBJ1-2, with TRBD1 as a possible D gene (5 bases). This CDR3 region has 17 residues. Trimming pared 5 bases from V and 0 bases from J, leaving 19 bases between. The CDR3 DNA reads TGTGCCAGCAGTCTCTACACCGGGACGGAAGCTAACTATGGCTACACCTTC. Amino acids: CASSLYTGTEANYGYTF.

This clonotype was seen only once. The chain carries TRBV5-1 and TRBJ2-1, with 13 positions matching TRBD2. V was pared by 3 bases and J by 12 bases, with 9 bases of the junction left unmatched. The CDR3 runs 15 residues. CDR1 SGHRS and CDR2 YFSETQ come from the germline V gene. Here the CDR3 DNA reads TGCGCCAGCAGCTGGGGGACTAGCGGGACGGGAGGGCAGTTCTTC. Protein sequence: CASSWGTSGTGGQFF.

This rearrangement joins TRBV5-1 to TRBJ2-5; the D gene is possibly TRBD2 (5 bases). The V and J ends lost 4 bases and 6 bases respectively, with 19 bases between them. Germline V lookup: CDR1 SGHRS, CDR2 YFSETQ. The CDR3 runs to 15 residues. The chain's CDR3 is CASSLGLTGSQTQYF. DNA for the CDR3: TGCGCCAGCAGCCTAGGACTCACCGGTTCACAGACCCAGTACTTC.